Each of the 22 T cell receptor beta chains below was sequenced from the same sample in a study of post-analysis software for immune sequencing data. Built from TCR beta cDNA, the libraries had unique molecular identifiers in them. TCRdb re-called the PCR reads through MiXCR, storing one row per CDR3 protein. The sample has 550,000 to 700,000 distinct CDR3 sequences; 44% are singletons. These receptors' antigens are unknown. Broader study findings: With TRBV5-6, TRBV5-1 and TRBV20-1 included, about 5 TRBV segments were more frequent in patients than in controls.

Input material: blood. Receptors originate from a girl under 18 with multiple sclerosis.

This clonotype was recorded a few times. The chain combines TRBV4-1 with TRBJ2-1; 12 positions agree with TRBD2. This CDR3 has 16 residues. Looked up from germline, CDR1 is MGHRA and CDR2 is YSYEKL. The V gene end was trimmed by 1 base and the J gene end by 10 bases; junction bases not matched to a gene: 8. CDR3 coding DNA: TGCGCCAGCAGCCAAGGGCTAGCGGGAGGGCAAGGAGAGCAGTTCTTC. Residues: CASSQGLAGGQGEQFF.

This clonotype was found a few times. V is TRBV5-1 and J is TRBJ2-3, with D unclear. The ends were cut back, 0 bases at V and 0 bases at J, with 14 bases in the middle. In germline, CDR1 is SGHRS, CDR2 YFSETQ. This CDR3 comprises 17 residues. The CDR3: CASSLDPQATSTDTQYF. CDR3 coding DNA: TGCGCCAGCAGCTTGGATCCCCAGGCGACAAGCACAGATACGCAGTATTTT.

CDR3 nucleotides: TGTGCCTGGACTCAGGGGGGGCACACCTACGAGCAGTACTTC. Translated: CAWTQGGHTYEQYF. The chain combines TRBV30 with TRBJ2-7; D could derive from TRBD1 or TRBD2 (7 bases each). Per germline, CDR1 GTSNPN and CDR2 SVGIG (reference sequence). The V gene lost 4 bases and the J gene lost 2 bases, with 15 bases spanning the gap. The CDR3 covers 14 residues.

The chain carries TRBV12-3 or TRBV12-4 and TRBJ1-5; 7 bases are shared with TRBD1. J lost 5 bases, V lost 3 bases, and 13 bases had no gene match. The CDR3 sequence is 17 residues long. CDR3 nucleotide sequence: TGTGCCAGCAGTTTTCCCCGAACAGGGGCGGGAGATCAGCCCCAGCATTTT. This translates into CASSFPRTGAGDQPQHF.

The J gene is TRBJ2-5, the V gene TRBV20-1; D may be TRBD1 (6 bases). Germline V gives CDR1 DFQATT, CDR2 SNEGSKA (reference sequence). V dropped 6 bases and J dropped 4 bases, with 12 bases sitting between them. This CDR3 is 12 amino acids long. The CDR3 protein is CSANQGSETQYF. The CDR3 coding sequence is TGCAGTGCCAATCAGGGGTCAGAGACCCAGTACTTC.

Only a few counts were recorded for this clonotype. The V gene is TRBV7-9, the J gene TRBJ2-4; unclear D gene. Deletions cut 2 bases from V and 3 bases from J, with 20 bases between. CDR3 length: 18 amino acids. Germline CDR1 reads SEHNR; CDR2 reads FQNEAQ (reference sequence). The CDR3 DNA follows: TGTGCCAGCAGCTTAAGTGTTTTGCAACCTACGAACAAAAACATTCAGTACTTC. Its translation is CASSLSVLQPTNKNIQYF.

This clonotype was seen ten or more times. V is TRBV7-2 and J is TRBJ2-7; D remains unclear. Germline-derived CDR1 and CDR2 are SGHTA and FQGNSA. This CDR3 contains 11 residues. V was clipped by 3 bases and J by 2 bases, with 2 bases between them. The DNA for the CDR3 is TGTGCCAGCAGCTTTACCTACGAGCAGTACTTC. Residues: CASSFTYEQYF. The full variable domain, with the rest looked up from reference TRBV7-2 and TRBJ2-7, is GAGVSQSPSNKVTEKGKDVELRCDPISGHTALYWYRQSLGQGLEFLIYFQGNSAPDKSGLPSDRFSAERTGGSVSTLTIQRTQQEDSAVYLCASSFTYEQYFGPGTRLTVT.

The chain joins TRBV12-3 or TRBV12-4 to TRBJ2-7, with unresolved D. The CDR3 contains 14 residues. Between the trimmed V and J ends, which lost 7 bases and 0 bases, there was a span of 13 bases. Here the CDR3 reads CASTVRQGSYEQYF. The CDR3 DNA reads TGTGCCAGCACCGTGAGACAAGGCTCCTACGAGCAGTACTTC.

The chain combines TRBV10-3 with TRBJ1-2; 7 positions agree with TRBD1. This CDR3 has 13 residues. Trimming cost V 2 bases and J 4 bases; bases outside gene matches: 1. Germline CDR1 and CDR2: ENHRY and SYGVKD. DNA for the CDR3: TGTGCCATCAGTGAGCCAGGGGGCTATGGCTACACCTTC. It encodes CAISEPGGYGYTF.

The chain joins TRBV7-9 to TRBJ2-1; 7 nucleotides line up with TRBD2. The CDR3 spans 16 residues. Germline V gene lookup returns CDR1 SEHNR and CDR2 FQNEAQ (reference sequence). V trimming: 4 bases; J trimming: 0 bases; junction bases outside the gene matches: 6. The CDR3 DNA sequence: TGTGCCAGCAGCTCAAAACGCGGGAGCTCCTACAATGAGCAGTTCTTC. Its translation: CASSSKRGSSYNEQFF.

This clonotype was detected only a few times. The rearrangement uses TRBV7-9 and TRBJ2-1, with 7 bases identical to TRBD2. This CDR3 spans 15 amino acids. The germline gives CDR1 SEHNR, CDR2 FQNEAQ (reference sequence). V dropped 5 bases and J dropped 2; count of bases not matched to a gene: 6. CDR3 in amino acids: CASSPERGPYNEQFF. CDR3 sequence (DNA): TGTGCCAGCAGCCCGGAGCGGGGCCCCTACAATGAGCAGTTCTTC.

V usage is TRBV29-1 and J usage is TRBJ2-3, with D perhaps assigned TRBD1 or TRBD2 (9 bases each). CDR3 length equals 18 residues. Germline values: CDR1 SQVTM, CDR2 ANQGSEA. As DNA, the CDR3 is TGCAGTGGACAGGGGAGGTACGAAGCGGGGGGCCCCGCAGATACGCAGTATTTT. Translated: CSGQGRYEAGGPADTQYF.

The table lists this clonotype with a few counts. The chain couples TRBV7-2 to TRBJ2-1; D could derive from TRBD1 or TRBD2 (5 bases each). Germline-derived CDR1 and CDR2 are SGHTA and FQGNSA. Trimming shortened V by 7 bases and J by 7 bases, and 14 bases separated the two germline ends. The CDR3 spans 13 residues. For the CDR3, the DNA is TGTGCCAGCACCTCACGGGGCCGGAATGAGCAGTTCTTC. Its protein is CASTSRGRNEQFF.

The chain employs TRBV6-1 and TRBJ1-2; D uncertain. The V end was cut by 2 bases, the J end by 5 bases, with 18 bases between. The CDR3 loop spans 16 amino acids. In germline, CDR1 is MNHNS, CDR2 SASEGT. CDR3 amino acids: CASSELEAGFGYGYTF. The CDR3 bases are TGTGCCAGCAGTGAATTGGAGGCGGGGTTCGGGTATGGCTACACCTTC.

Written as DNA, the CDR3 is TGTGCCATCAGCCCACAGGGACGGGCTGAAGCTTTCTTT. This gives the protein CAISPQGRAEAFF. The rearrangement joins TRBV10-3 to TRBJ1-1, with D perhaps matching TRBD1 (6 bases). The germline V gene has CDR1 ENHRY and CDR2 SYGVKD. V lost 6 bases, J lost 6 bases, and 14 bases lay in between. This CDR3 has 13 residues.

The V gene is TRBV3-1, the J gene TRBJ1-1, with no clear D. The CDR3 has 12 amino acids. V was shortened by 4 bases and J by 5 bases, with 8 bases between the two germline ends. Germline values: CDR1 LGHDT, CDR2 YNNKEL (reference sequence). In nucleotides, the CDR3 is TGTGCCAGCAGCCCGTCCGAGACTGAAGCTTTCTTT. Amino acids: CASSPSETEAFF.

The genes are TRBV2 and TRBJ2-1; 9 nucleotides match TRBD1. With V trimmed by 6 bases and J by 4 bases, 13 bases remained unmatched. The CDR3 totals 17 residues. Germline-derived CDR1 and CDR2 are SNHLY and FYNNEI. CDR3 nucleotide sequence: TGTGCCAGCAGGAGTTCCCGGGACAGGGTCAGATACAATGAGCAGTTCTTC. It encodes CASRSSRDRVRYNEQFF.

The genes are TRBV20-1 and TRBJ2-7; D unresolved. Germline loops: CDR1 DFQATT, CDR2 SNEGSKA (reference sequence). The CDR3 has 14 amino acids. The V end lost 1 base, the J end lost 0 bases, and 10 bases lay between the germline ends. CDR3 protein: CSARGFPFSYEQYF. In nucleotides, the CDR3 is TGCAGTGCTAGAGGTTTTCCATTCTCCTACGAGCAGTACTTC.

A few counts support this clonotype. V is TRBV4-1 and J is TRBJ2-5; 13 bases are a match to TRBD2. The J call is uncertain, as TRBJ2-7 better fits the DNA end. The germline gives CDR1 MGHRA, CDR2 YSYEKL. The CDR3 contains 16 residues. The CDR3 is CASSQQPGLAGREQYF. Written as DNA, the CDR3 is TGCGCCAGCAGCCAACAACCGGGACTAGCGGGACGCGAGCAGTACTTC.

The chain carries TRBV12-3 or TRBV12-4 and TRBJ2-7; no clear D gene. The end of the DNA is better explained by TRBJ2-5, so the J call may be wrong. CDR3 length equals 15 residues. The CDR3 is CASSLDAAAEGTQYF. CDR3 in DNA: TGTGCCAGCAGTTTAGATGCGGCAGCCGAAGGGACCCAGTACTTC.

The J gene is TRBJ2-5, the V gene TRBV28; D gene ambiguous. The V end lost 7 bases, the J end lost 5 bases, and 20 bases lay between the germline ends. The CDR3 length is 15 residues. From germline, CDR1 is MDHEN and CDR2 SYDVKM. The CDR3: CASTNGLFSQETQYF. CDR3 coding DNA: TGTGCCAGCACGAACGGGCTATTCTCGCAGGAGACCCAGTACTTC.

This sequence joins TRBV12-3 or TRBV12-4 and TRBJ2-3, with D unclear. V dropped 7 bases and J dropped 2 bases, with 16 bases sitting between them. This CDR3 has 15 amino acids. This CDR3 is CASTQGNPYTDTQYF. The CDR3 coding sequence is TGTGCCAGCACCCAAGGAAACCCATACACAGATACGCAGTATTTT.